This entry concerns a single T cell receptor beta chain. Its antigen remains unknown. The assay was immunoSEQ multiplex PCR, and TCRdb's table has in-frame clones only and misses some. The data contain approximately 80,000 clones, around nine tenths of them seen just once; the ten biggest clones take up around 3.4%. Pooling of second doses given at about 4 or about 12 weeks was done. The sample is drawn from a study of T cell responses to AZD1222 COVID-19 vaccine. The study, taken as a whole, reports: Spike as a whole was targeted by vaccine-associated CD4 TCRs, dominant at 160-218 and 743-854. Most donors were white British and more were female, and clonal diversity was possibly underestimated. Receipt of two AZD1222 doses was followed by a rise in Spike-specific TCR breadth and depth.

The V segment lost 6 bases and the J segment 1 base; nucleotides outside the gene matches: 5. CDR1 LGHDT and CDR2 YNNKEL come from the germline V gene (reference sequence). The CDR3 covers 14 residues. This receptor was taken from an adult who received the AZD1222 COVID-19 vaccine. The chain employs TRBV3-1 (or the pseudogene TRBV3-2) and TRBJ1-1, with 7 positions matching TRBD1. The sample here was peripheral blood, taken 28 days after the second AZD1222 dose. The CDR3 loop is CASRPGTENTEAFF. The CDR3, as DNA: TGTGCCAGCAGGCCCGGGACAGAGAACACTGAAGCTTTCTTT.